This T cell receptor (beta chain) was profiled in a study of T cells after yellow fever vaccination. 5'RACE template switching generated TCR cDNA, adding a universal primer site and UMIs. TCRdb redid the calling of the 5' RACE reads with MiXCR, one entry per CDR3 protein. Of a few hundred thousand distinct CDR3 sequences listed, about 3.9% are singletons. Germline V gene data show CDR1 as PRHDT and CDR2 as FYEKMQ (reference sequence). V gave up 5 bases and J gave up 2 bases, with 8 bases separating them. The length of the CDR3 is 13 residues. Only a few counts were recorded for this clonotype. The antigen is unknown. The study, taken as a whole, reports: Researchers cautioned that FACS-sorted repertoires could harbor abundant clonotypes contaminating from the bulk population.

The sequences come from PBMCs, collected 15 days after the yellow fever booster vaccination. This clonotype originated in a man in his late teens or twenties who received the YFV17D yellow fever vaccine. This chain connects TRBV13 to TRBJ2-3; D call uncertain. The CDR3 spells CASSQRSTDTQYF. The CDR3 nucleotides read TGTGCCAGCAGCCAAAGATCCACAGATACGCAGTATTTT. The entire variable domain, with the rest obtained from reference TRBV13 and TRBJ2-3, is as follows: AAGVIQSPRHLIKEKRETATLKCYPIPRHDTVYWYQQGPGQDPQFLISFYEKMQSDKGSIPDRFSAQQFSDYHSELNMSSLELGDSALYFCASSQRSTDTQYFGPGTRLTVL.